These T cell receptor beta chains were read from a single sample in a study of cytomegalovirus exposure and HLA in healthy donors. Sequencing used immunoSEQ multiplex PCR; TCRdb keeps in-frame clones, though not all of them. The repertoire holds fewer than 250,000 clones, around 86% seen once, with 1.5% to 2.5% in the top ten. Input material: PBMCs. These receptors all come from a woman between 18 and 30 years old in good health and CMV-seropositive. Each CDR3 is given with its conserved first and last residue. A D gene is named only where the DNA matches it firmly. Size is omitted from some rows. Given values are once, few, many or a class for expanded clones.

cdr3_length | d_call | clone_size | v_call | cdr3_aa
14 | TRBD2 | . | TRBV7-9 | CASSLSGGFYEQYF
15 | TRBD1 | . | TRBV27 | CASRKSRTGTYEQYF
11 | . | once | TRBV29-1 | CSARDPGELFF
16 | TRBD2 | . | TRBV9 | CASSTRTSGTYNEQFF
12 | . | . | TRBV27 | CASSRSQETQYF
11 | TRBD1 | once | TRBV2 | CASILQGPAFF
13 | . | . | TRBV5-1 | CASSPRASYEQYF
13 | . | . | TRBV7-9 | CASSLQGLGEQYF
14 | . | . | TRBV30 | CAWSVLGSLYEQYF
15 | . | . | TRBV13 | CASSLTENTNYGYTF
15 | . | . | TRBV15 | CATSRGQTLSYEQYF
14 | . | . | TRBV6-5 | CASSYRSGRTEAFF
16 | TRBD2 | once | TRBV6-5 | CASSYLQAGPGNEQFF
12 | . | . | TRBV30 | CAFLARDSKQYF
14 | . | . | TRBV9 | CASSQAGDGYGYTF
13 | . | . | TRBV10-3 | CAISESRLDEQYF
13 | . | . | TRBV28 | CASIGGPSYEQYF
14 | TRBD1 | . | TRBV30 | CAWSAGTGFRELFF
14 | TRBD2 | . | TRBV29-1 | CSVGLAEFDNEQFF
14 | TRBD2 | once | TRBV11-3 | CASSSGGDSNTQYF
12 | TRBD2 | . | TRBV10-3 | CAISESLATMYF
12 | . | . | TRBV11-2 | CASSLTGVKQFF
14 | TRBD2 | few | TRBV9 | CASSAGLAGDEQYF
15 | . | . | TRBV7-9 | CASSLVGRGEYEQYF
15 | TRBD2 | . | TRBV9 | CASSLLAGGNNEQFF
16 | TRBD2 | . | TRBV5-1 | CASRGWQGLANNEQFF
13 | TRBD1 | . | TRBV18 | CASSPTGGDEAFF
15 | . | . | TRBV27 | CASSLDPTMNTEAFF
14 | TRBD1 | once | TRBV7-2 | CASSLGTGTYGYTF